This is a list of T cell receptor beta chains from one sample in a study of CD8 T cells in Susac syndrome. Each CDR3 protein gets one entry after TCRdb re-called the immunoSEQ multiplex PCR reads with MiXCR. The repertoire holds about 300,000 distinct CDR3 sequences, roughly 85% seen once, with 0.21% in the top ten. What was sequenced was CD8+ T cells from PBMCs. The source of these receptors is a human donor with multiple sclerosis. CDR3s include the opening cysteine and the closing phenylalanine or tryptophan. The D gene is left open where the match is weak. Clone size appears in some rows only: once, few, many, or a class for an expanded clone.

TRBV25-1	TRBJ2-7	TRBD2	.	TGTGCCAGCAGTGGCAGTTCCCAGCGGGATCACTACGAGCAGTACTTC	CASSGSSQRDHYEQYF
TRBV14	TRBJ1-2	.	.	TGTGCCAGCAGCGAATGGGACACCCATGGCTACACCTTC	CASSEWDTHGYTF
TRBV30	TRBJ2-2	.	.	TGTGCCTGGAGTGTGATGGGGTCCGGGGAGCTGTTTTTT	CAWSVMGSGELFF
TRBV2	TRBJ1-1	.	.	TGTGCCAGCATCCAATCGAACACTGAAGCTTTCTTT	CASIQSNTEAFF
TRBV13	TRBJ1-6	TRBD1	.	TGTGCCAGCAGCCTGACAGGGGGCTCCTATAATTCACCCCTCCACTTT	CASSLTGGSYNSPLHF
TRBV28	TRBJ1-1	.	.	TGTGCCAGCGGACCTTGGACTGAAGCTTTCTTT	CASGPWTEAFF
TRBV30	TRBJ2-1	.	.	TGTGCCTGGAGTGTAGAAGGTGGAAAAAATGAGCAGTTCTTC	CAWSVEGGKNEQFF
TRBV25-1	TRBJ1-1	TRBD1	.	TGTGCCAGCAGGGACAGGGTGAACACTGAAGCTTTCTTT	CASRDRVNTEAFF
TRBV20-1	TRBJ2-1	TRBD2	.	TGCAGTGCTAGAAAAGGGACTAGCGATTCCTACAATGAGCAGTTCTTC	CSARKGTSDSYNEQFF
TRBV7-6	TRBJ1-1	.	.	TGTGCCAGCAGCTCCATGGGGGAGGACACTGAAGCTTTCTTT	CASSSMGEDTEAFF
TRBV7-2	TRBJ2-7	.	.	TGTGCCAGCAGCTTCGAAGGCCTCTCCTACGAGCAGTACTTC	CASSFEGLSYEQYF
TRBV28	TRBJ2-7	TRBD2	.	TGTGCCAGCAGTTTATGGGCAGGGAGGGACCCCTACGAGCAGTACTTC	CASSLWAGRDPYEQYF
TRBV6-1	TRBJ2-3	TRBD1	.	TGTGCCAGCCCATCGACAGGGGGAATAGCTAGGATCACAGATACGCAGTATTTT	CASPSTGGIARITDTQYF
TRBV2	TRBJ1-3	.	.	TGTGCCAGCAGTGCAATGGGAGTTTGGAACTCCGATCGCTCTGGAAACACCATATATTTT	CASSAMGVWNSDRSGNTIYF
TRBV27	TRBJ2-7	.	.	TGTGCCAGCAGTCCCTCGATGGTCGGCGAGCAGTACTTC	CASSPSMVGEQYF
TRBV11-1	TRBJ2-5	.	.	TGTGCCAGCAGCTTAGTCCCTCGGGAAGAGACCCAGTACTTC	CASSLVPREETQYF
TRBV5-4	TRBJ2-1	TRBD2	.	TGTGCCAGCAGCGACACTAGCGGGAGATATGGGCAGTTCTTC	CASSDTSGRYGQFF
TRBV7-8	TRBJ2-5	.	.	TGTGCCAGCAGCCTTCCCCCGGAGGAGACCCAGTACTTC	CASSLPPEETQYF
TRBV6-1	TRBJ2-7	TRBD2	.	TGTGCCAGCAGTGAAGTCGATACTAGCGGGAGAGCGTACGAGCAGTACTTC	CASSEVDTSGRAYEQYF
TRBV7-9	TRBJ2-7	TRBD2	.	TGTGCCAGCAGCTTAAGTCTAGCGGGGGCGTCGCAGTACTTC	CASSLSLAGASQYF
TRBV6-2/TRBV6-3	TRBJ2-3	.	once	TGTGCCAGCAGCCAGCCAGGTGATACGCAGTATTTT	CASSQPGDTQYF
TRBV5-1	TRBJ2-7	.	.	TGCGCCAGCAGCAGGGACGACAGCTACGAGCAGTACTTC	CASSRDDSYEQYF
TRBV6-2/TRBV6-3	TRBJ2-1	.	.	TGTGCCAGCAGTTACTCGTGGCCCCTGGATGAGCAGTTCTTC	CASSYSWPLDEQFF
TRBV29-1	TRBJ2-1	TRBD2	.	TGCAGCGTTAACCTAGCGGGGATATACAATGAGCAGTTCTTC	CSVNLAGIYNEQFF
TRBV18	TRBJ2-7	.	.	TGTGCCAGCTCTCAAAAGCCGGGACTCTTCGACGAGCAGTACTTC	CASSQKPGLFDEQYF
TRBV12-3/TRBV12-4	TRBJ2-5	.	.	TGTGCCACCGGGGAGGCTGGGACCCAGTACTTC	CATGEAGTQYF
TRBV12-3/TRBV12-4	TRBJ2-3	.	.	TGTGCCAGCAGTGGGGTTGGGGGAGTCACAGATACGCAGTATTTT	CASSGVGGVTDTQYF
TRBV28	TRBJ2-7	.	.	TGTGCCAGCAGTTCCCTCAACCCGGCGGACAGCTCCTACGAGCAGTACTTC	CASSSLNPADSSYEQYF
TRBV4-3	TRBJ2-4	.	.	TGCGCCAGCAGCCAAGATCGGATCATTCAGTACTTC	CASSQDRIIQYF
TRBV3-1	TRBJ1-2	.	.	TGTGCCAGCAGCCCGTTGGGGGAAGTGGGGTATGGCTACACCTTC	CASSPLGEVGYGYTF
TRBV5-6	TRBJ2-1	TRBD2	once	TGTGCCAGCAGCGTTAGCGGGAGGGCCCTTGACAATGAGCAGTTCTTC	CASSVSGRALDNEQFF
TRBV6-2/TRBV6-3	TRBJ2-7	.	.	TGTGCCAGCAGTTTGCCCGACGGGACCTACGAGCAGTACTTC	CASSLPDGTYEQYF
TRBV6-2/TRBV6-3	TRBJ2-7	.	.	TGTGCCAGTAACAGGATCTCCTACGAGCAGTACTTC	CASNRISYEQYF
TRBV7-2	TRBJ2-7	TRBD1	.	TGTGCCAGCAGCTTAGGTACCGGACAGGGTATCTACGAGCAGTACTTC	CASSLGTGQGIYEQYF
TRBV28	TRBJ2-2	.	.	TGTGCCAGCAGCCGTTTCTCAGCGAACACCGGGGAGCTGTTTTTT	CASSRFSANTGELFF
TRBV11-2	TRBJ2-1	.	.	TGTGCCAGCAGCTTAGGTACGGGGCCGCGGGGTGAGCAGTTCTTC	CASSLGTGPRGEQFF
TRBV4-3	TRBJ2-7	.	.	TGCGCCAGCAGCCAAGGCTCCGGAGACTACGAGCAGTACTTC	CASSQGSGDYEQYF
TRBV4-3	TRBJ2-1	.	.	TGCGCCAGCAGCCAAGAGCCCGTGGCCTACAATGAGCAGTTCTTC	CASSQEPVAYNEQFF
TRBV7-6	TRBJ2-7	.	few	TGTGCCAGCAGCTCCTGGACGGTCTACGAGCAGTACTTC	CASSSWTVYEQYF
TRBV6-1	TRBJ2-7	.	few	TGTGCCAGCAGTGCAAGGACGGGCGACTACGAGCAGTACTTC	CASSARTGDYEQYF
TRBV28	TRBJ1-1	.	once	TGTGCCAGCAGTTTAACCGCCGCAATGAACACTGAAGCTTTCTTT	CASSLTAAMNTEAFF
TRBV6-5	TRBJ1-1	TRBD1	.	TGTGCCAGCAGTTACTCTCGTACAGGGGTGACTGAAGCTTTCTTT	CASSYSRTGVTEAFF
TRBV12-3/TRBV12-4	TRBJ1-1	.	.	TGTGCCAGCGGCCGGGGGGGCGGGGACACTGAAGCTTTCTTT	CASGRGGGDTEAFF
TRBV30	TRBJ1-2	.	.	TGTGCCTCGGAAACATGGTGGGAGTTGAAAAACTATGGCTACACCTTC	CASETWWELKNYGYTF
TRBV12-3/TRBV12-4	TRBJ2-7	.	once	TGTGCCAGCAGTATCAAAGGAACGAACGAGCAGTACTTC	CASSIKGTNEQYF
TRBV2	TRBJ2-4	.	once	TGTGCCAGCAGTGAACTGGGTTTCTATATTGCCAAAAACATTCAGTACTTC	CASSELGFYIAKNIQYF
TRBV4-3	TRBJ1-5	.	.	TGCGCCAGCAGCCAAGGGACCCAGGGCCCCAATCAGCCCCAGCATTTT	CASSQGTQGPNQPQHF
TRBV5-6	TRBJ2-3	TRBD2	.	TGTGCCAGCAGCTCCAAGCGGGAGTGGAGCACAGATACGCAGTATTTT	CASSSKREWSTDTQYF
TRBV28	TRBJ1-5	.	.	TGTGCCAGTCGAGAACAGGGAGATCCTCAGCCCCAGCATTTT	CASREQGDPQPQHF
TRBV28	TRBJ1-5	.	.	TGTGCCAGCAGTCTTCCGGGCATGCCCCAGCATTTT	CASSLPGMPQHF
TRBV30	TRBJ1-1	TRBD1	few	TGTGCCTGGAGTGTTGGGACAGGGACCACTGAAGCTTTCTTT	CAWSVGTGTTEAFF
TRBV7-2	TRBJ2-7	.	once	TGTGCCAGCAGCCCAACGGGAGGGGGCCTCTACGAGCAGTACTTC	CASSPTGGGLYEQYF
TRBV28	TRBJ2-3	TRBD2	.	TGTGCCAGCAGTTCTTCTTTGTGGGAGGGAACAGATACGCAGTATTTT	CASSSSLWEGTDTQYF